This TCR beta chain originates from a study of CD8+CD57+ T cells in acquired aplastic anemia. Study information: Average DNA yield from sorted CD4+ and CD8+ cells was around 3 ug. Study observations and caveats: With respect to CD8+ Simpson's diversity, patients and controls did not differ significantly. Both patients and controls carried the same twenty-nine CD8+ CDR3 sequences.

Template material for TCR beta VDJ and CDR3 profiling consisted of genomic DNA. TCRdb ran MiXCR on the reads and lists one entry per CDR3 protein. In the table there are roughly 180,000 distinct CDR3 sequences, 55% to 70% of which are singletons. This clonotype has ten or more counts. No antigen is known for it. This CDR3 has 12 amino acids. Looked up from germline, CDR1 is LGHNA and CDR2 is YNFKEQ. V lost 2 bases and J 7 bases, leaving 8 bases between the germline ends. The chain recombines TRBV4-2 with TRBJ1-1; D call uncertain. Sample: sorted CD4+, CD8+, or CD8+CD57+ T cells (not recorded which) from PBMCs. This clonotype originated in a human donor with severe aplastic anemia or a healthy control (not recorded which). The CDR3 DNA is TGTGCCAGCAGCCAATTGGCGGGTGAAGCTTTCTTT. This translates into CASSQLAGEAFF.